Listed here are 10 T cell receptor beta chains from one sample, sequenced in a study of shared clonotypes between healthy human individuals. Produced via immunoSEQ multiplex PCR; TCRdb's table is partial and in-frame only. The repertoire holds about 1 million clones, about 77% seen once, with around 1.5% in the top ten. Sequenced sample: memory CD4+ T cells sorted from blood. Subset here: CD45RA-negative fraction. Receptors were obtained from a man aged 18 to 30 in good health.

This clone came up a few times. Distinct nucleotide sequences in the sample also encode this CDR3. V and J are TRBV29-1 and TRBJ2-5, with a possible D match to TRBD1 (5 bases). The CDR3 totals 11 residues. Trimming pared 4 bases from V and 5 bases from J, leaving 8 bases between. The V gene's germline CDR1 is SQVTM and CDR2 ANQGSEA. CDR3 sequence (DNA): TGCAGCGTTGGGGGCGTGGAGACCCAGTACTTC. Residues: CSVGGVETQYF.

The chain couples TRBV9 to TRBJ2-1; weak D call: TRBD1 (5 bases). Trimming removed 0 bases at V and 2 bases at J, with 12 bases between. CDR1 is SGDLS, CDR2 YYNGEE, per germline. CDR3 length equals 16 residues. The CDR3 DNA sequence: TGTGCCAGCAGCGTAGCCGACAGTCCCCCCTACAATGAGCAGTTCTTC. It is translated as CASSVADSPPYNEQFF.

This clone has only a few counts. The chain employs TRBV7-3 and TRBJ1-2, with unresolved D. V lost 2 bases, J lost 1 base, and 8 bases lay in between. This CDR3 spans 14 amino acids. Germline V gene lookup returns CDR1 SGHTA and CDR2 FQGTGA. CDR3 DNA: TGTGCCAGCAGCTTAGGGTCGATTAACTATGGCTACACCTTC. Residues: CASSLGSINYGYTF. The full variable domain, its missing parts supplied by reference TRBV7-3 and TRBJ1-2, is GAGVSQTPSNKVTEKGKYVELRCDPISGHTALYWYRQSLGQGPEFLIYFQGTGAADDSGLPNDRFFAVRPEGSVSTLKIQRTERGDSAVYLCASSLGSINYGYTFGSGTRLTVV.

The J gene is TRBJ2-3, the V gene TRBV6-6; D tentatively reads TRBD1 or TRBD2 (5 bases each). Germline V gives CDR1 MNHNY, CDR2 SVGAGI (reference sequence). The V end lost 5 bases, the J end lost 2 bases, and 8 bases lay between the germline ends. The CDR3 runs 13 residues. CDR3 loop: CASSPGTTDTQYF. CDR3 coding DNA: TGTGCCAGCAGTCCCGGGACCACAGATACGCAGTATTTT.

V usage is TRBV5-6 and J usage is TRBJ2-3; 8 bases are a match to TRBD1. Germline V gives CDR1 SGHDT, CDR2 YYEEEE. The V gene end was trimmed by 3 bases and the J gene end by 3 bases; junction bases not matched to a gene: 9. The CDR3 runs to 16 residues. CDR3 loop: CASSSYTGGRTDTQYF. The CDR3 DNA is TGTGCCAGCAGCTCTTATACAGGGGGGAGGACAGATACGCAGTATTTT.

V is TRBV6-5 and J is TRBJ1-6, with D uncertain. V gave up 2 bases and J gave up 7 bases, with 3 bases separating them. Germline loops: CDR1 MNHEY, CDR2 SVGAGI. The length of the CDR3 is 12 residues. The CDR3 region is CASSYDNSPLHF. Here the CDR3 DNA reads TGTGCCAGCAGTTACGACAATTCACCCCTCCACTTT.

This rearrangement joins TRBV5-1 to TRBJ2-1; TRBD1 agrees at 8 bases. CDR3 length equals 15 residues. Germline V lookup: CDR1 SGHRS, CDR2 YFSETQ. Trimming cost V 4 bases and J 0 bases; bases outside gene matches: 3. The CDR3 nucleotides are TGCGCCAGCAGCGGACAGGGTGGCTCCTACAATGAGCAGTTCTTC. The encoded protein is CASSGQGGSYNEQFF.

This clone was counted once. The chain links TRBV5-1 to TRBJ1-1, with a weak D call TRBD1 (5 bases). Germline V gene sequence: CDR1 SGHRS, CDR2 YFSETQ. The V gene lost 4 bases and the J gene lost 4 bases, with 20 bases spanning the gap. The CDR3 contains 16 residues. Written as DNA, the CDR3 is TGCGCCAGCAGCCGCGGACAATTTTCAGCGGGCACTGAAGCTTTCTTT. Amino acid sequence: CASSRGQFSAGTEAFF.

The chain couples TRBV5-1 to TRBJ1-5; D perhaps matches TRBD1 (5 bases). The CDR3 has 13 amino acids. The germline V and J ends were trimmed by 5 bases and 6 bases, with 12 bases remaining between them. CDR1 and CDR2 from the germline V gene are SGHRS and YFSETQ. The CDR3 loop is CASRAGLGQPQHF. For the CDR3, the DNA is TGCGCCAGCAGGGCAGGGTTAGGTCAGCCCCAGCATTTT.

The chain recombines TRBV4-2 with TRBJ2-5; D possibly corresponds to TRBD2 (6 bases). CDR1 is LGHNA, CDR2 YNFKEQ, per germline. V was trimmed by 2 bases and J by 5 bases, leaving 15 bases between them. This CDR3 has 15 amino acids. The CDR3 nucleotides are TGTGCCAGCAGCCAAACGGGACTTCCGAGTGAGACCCAGTACTTC. Its translation is CASSQTGLPSETQYF.